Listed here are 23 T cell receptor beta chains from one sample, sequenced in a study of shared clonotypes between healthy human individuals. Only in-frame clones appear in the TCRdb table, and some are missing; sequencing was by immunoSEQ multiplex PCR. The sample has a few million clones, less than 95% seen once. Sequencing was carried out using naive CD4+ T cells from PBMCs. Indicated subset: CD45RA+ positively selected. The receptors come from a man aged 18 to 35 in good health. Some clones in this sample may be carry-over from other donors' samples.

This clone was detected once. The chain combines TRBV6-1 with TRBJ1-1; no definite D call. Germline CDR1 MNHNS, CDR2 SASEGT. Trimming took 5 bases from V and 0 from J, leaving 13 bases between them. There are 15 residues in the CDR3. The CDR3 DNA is TGTGCCAGCAGTAAAACGGACGGACTGAACACTGAAGCTTTCTTT. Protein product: CASSKTDGLNTEAFF.

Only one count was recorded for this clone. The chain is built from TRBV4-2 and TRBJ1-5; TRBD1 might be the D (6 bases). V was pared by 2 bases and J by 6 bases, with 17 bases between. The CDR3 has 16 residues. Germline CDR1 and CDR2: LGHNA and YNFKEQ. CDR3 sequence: CASSQLIGEGVQPQHF. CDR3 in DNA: TGTGCCAGCAGCCAACTGATCGGGGAGGGGGTTCAGCCCCAGCATTTT.

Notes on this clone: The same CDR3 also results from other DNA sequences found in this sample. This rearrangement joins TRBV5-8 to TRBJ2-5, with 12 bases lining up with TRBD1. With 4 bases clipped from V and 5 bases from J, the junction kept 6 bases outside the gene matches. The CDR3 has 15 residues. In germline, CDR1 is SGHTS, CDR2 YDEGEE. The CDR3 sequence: CASSPGQGAGETQYF. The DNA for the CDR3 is TGTGCCAGCAGCCCGGGACAGGGGGCCGGTGAGACCCAGTACTTC.

In nucleotides, the CDR3 is TGTGCCAGCACTCGGGACAGGGAAGTAGCCGGGGAGCTGTTTTTT. It encodes CASTRDREVAGELFF. The chain joins TRBV2 to TRBJ2-2; 9 positions match TRBD1. The trim removed 7 bases at V and 6 bases at J, leaving 9 bases unmatched. Per the germline V gene, CDR1 is SNHLY and CDR2 is FYNNEI. The CDR3 has 15 residues.

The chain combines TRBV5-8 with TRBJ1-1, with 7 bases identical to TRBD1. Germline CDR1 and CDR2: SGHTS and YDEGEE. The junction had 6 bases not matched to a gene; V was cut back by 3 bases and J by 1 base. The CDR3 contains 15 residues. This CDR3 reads CASSSFRQGNTEAFF. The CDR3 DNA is TGTGCCAGCAGCTCTTTCCGACAGGGGAACACTGAAGCTTTCTTT.

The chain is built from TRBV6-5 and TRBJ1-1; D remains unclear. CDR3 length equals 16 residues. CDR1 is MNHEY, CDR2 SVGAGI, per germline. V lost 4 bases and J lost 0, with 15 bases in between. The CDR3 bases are TGTGCCAGCAGTTCCTACTCCGGACTCATGAACACTGAAGCTTTCTTT. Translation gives CASSSYSGLMNTEAFF.

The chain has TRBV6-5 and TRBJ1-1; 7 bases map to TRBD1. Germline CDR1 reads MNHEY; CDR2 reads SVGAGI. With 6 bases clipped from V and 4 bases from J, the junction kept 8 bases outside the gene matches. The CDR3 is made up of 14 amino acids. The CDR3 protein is CASRLAGGGTEAFF. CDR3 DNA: TGTGCCAGCAGATTAGCAGGGGGAGGCACTGAAGCTTTCTTT.

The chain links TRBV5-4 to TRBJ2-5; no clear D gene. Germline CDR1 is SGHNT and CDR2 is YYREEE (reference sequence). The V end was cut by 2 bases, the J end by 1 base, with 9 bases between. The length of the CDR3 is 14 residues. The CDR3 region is CASSFGRTQETQYF. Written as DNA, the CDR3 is TGTGCCAGCAGCTTCGGCAGGACCCAAGAGACCCAGTACTTC.

The CDR3 nucleotides are TGTGCCAGCTCACCGGGACTACCATACAATGAGCAGTTCTTC. This sequence encodes CASSPGLPYNEQFF. V and J are TRBV18 and TRBJ2-1; 7 bases are a match to TRBD2. V was pared by 3 bases and J by 4 bases, with 3 bases of the junction left unmatched. Germline V lookup: CDR1 KGHSH, CDR2 LQKENI. This CDR3 is built from 14 residues.

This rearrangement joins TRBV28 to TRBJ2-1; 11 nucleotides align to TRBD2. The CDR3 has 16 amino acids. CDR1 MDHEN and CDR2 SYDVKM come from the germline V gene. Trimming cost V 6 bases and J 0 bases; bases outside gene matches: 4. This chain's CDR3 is CASRTLAGGSYNEQFF. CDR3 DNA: TGTGCCAGCAGGACTCTAGCGGGGGGCTCCTACAATGAGCAGTTCTTC.

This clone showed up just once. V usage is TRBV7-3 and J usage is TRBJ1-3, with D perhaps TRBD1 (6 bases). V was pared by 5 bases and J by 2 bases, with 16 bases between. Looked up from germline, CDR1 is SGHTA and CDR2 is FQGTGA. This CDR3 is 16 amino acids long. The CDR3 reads CASSPGGRGAGNTIYF. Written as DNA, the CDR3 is TGTGCCAGCAGCCCCGGGGGGCGGGGAGCTGGAAACACCATATATTTT. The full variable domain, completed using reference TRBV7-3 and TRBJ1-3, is GAGVSQTPSNKVTEKGKYVELRCDPISGHTALYWYRQSLGQGPEFLIYFQGTGAADDSGLPNDRFFAVRPEGSVSTLKIQRTERGDSAVYLCASSPGGRGAGNTIYFGEGSWLTVV.

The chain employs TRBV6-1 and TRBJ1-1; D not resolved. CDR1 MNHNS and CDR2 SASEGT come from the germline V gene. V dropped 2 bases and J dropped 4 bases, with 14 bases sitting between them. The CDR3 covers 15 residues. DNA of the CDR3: TGTGCCAGCAGTGAACCCCTCCTGGGCCCCACTGAAGCTTTCTTT. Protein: CASSEPLLGPTEAFF.

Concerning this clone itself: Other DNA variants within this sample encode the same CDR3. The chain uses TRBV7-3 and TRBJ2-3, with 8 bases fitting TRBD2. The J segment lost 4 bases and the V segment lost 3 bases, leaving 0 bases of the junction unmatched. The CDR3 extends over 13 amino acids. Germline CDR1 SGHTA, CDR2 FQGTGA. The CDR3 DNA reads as TGTGCCAGCAGCTTGCGGGGGGCAGATACGCAGTATTTT. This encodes CASSLRGADTQYF.

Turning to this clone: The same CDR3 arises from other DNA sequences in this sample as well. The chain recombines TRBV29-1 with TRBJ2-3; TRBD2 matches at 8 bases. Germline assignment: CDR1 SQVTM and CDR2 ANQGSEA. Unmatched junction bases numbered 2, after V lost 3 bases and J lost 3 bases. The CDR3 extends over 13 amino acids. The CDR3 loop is CSVDGRGTDTQYF. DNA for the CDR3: TGCAGCGTTGACGGGAGGGGAACAGATACGCAGTATTTT.

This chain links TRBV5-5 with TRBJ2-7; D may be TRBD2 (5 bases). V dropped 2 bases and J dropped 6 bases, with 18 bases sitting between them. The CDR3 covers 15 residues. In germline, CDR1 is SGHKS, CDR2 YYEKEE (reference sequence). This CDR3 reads CASSFPGPSAGEQYF. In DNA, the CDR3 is TGTGCCAGCAGCTTCCCGGGTCCCTCGGCGGGCGAGCAGTACTTC.

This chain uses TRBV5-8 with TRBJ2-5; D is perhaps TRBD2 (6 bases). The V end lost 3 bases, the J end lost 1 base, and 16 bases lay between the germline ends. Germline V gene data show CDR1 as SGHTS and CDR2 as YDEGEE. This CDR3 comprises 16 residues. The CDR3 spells CASSSGWTNSQETQYF. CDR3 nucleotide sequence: TGTGCCAGCAGCTCGGGATGGACTAACAGCCAAGAGACCCAGTACTTC. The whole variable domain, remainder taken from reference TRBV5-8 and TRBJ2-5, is EAGVTQSPTHLIKTRGQQATLRCSPISGHTSVYWYQQALGLGLQFLLWYDEGEERNRGNFPPRFSGRQFPNYSSELNVNALELEDSALYLCASSSGWTNSQETQYFGPGTRLLVL.

CDR3 region: CASRGLPGEQYF. Here the CDR3 DNA reads TGTGCCAGCAGAGGCCTTCCTGGCGAGCAGTACTTC. This rearrangement joins TRBV25-1 to TRBJ2-7; D is unresolved. The CDR3 contains 12 residues. Deletions cut 6 bases from V and 6 bases from J, with 12 bases between. Per germline, CDR1 MGHDK and CDR2 SYGVNS.

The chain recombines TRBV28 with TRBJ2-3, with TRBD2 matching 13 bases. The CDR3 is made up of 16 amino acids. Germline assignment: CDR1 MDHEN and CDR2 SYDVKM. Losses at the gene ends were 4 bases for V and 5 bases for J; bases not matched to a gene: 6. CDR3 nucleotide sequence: TGTGCCAGCAGTTCGTTACTAGCGGGAGGGAGAGATACGCAGTATTTT. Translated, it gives CASSSLLAGGRDTQYF.

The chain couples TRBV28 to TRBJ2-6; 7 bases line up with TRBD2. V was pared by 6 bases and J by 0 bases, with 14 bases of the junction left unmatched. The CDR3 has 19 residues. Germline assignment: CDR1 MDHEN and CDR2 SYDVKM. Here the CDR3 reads CASSSWGGDSSSGANVLTF. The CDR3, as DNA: TGTGCCAGCAGCTCCTGGGGGGGTGACTCAAGCTCTGGGGCCAACGTCCTGACTTTC. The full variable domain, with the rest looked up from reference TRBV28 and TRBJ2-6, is DVKVTQSSRYLVKRTGEKVFLECVQDMDHENMFWYRQDPGLGLRLIYFSYDVKMKEKGDIPEGYSVSREKKERFSLILESASTNQTSMYLCASSSWGGDSSSGANVLTFGAGSRLTVL.

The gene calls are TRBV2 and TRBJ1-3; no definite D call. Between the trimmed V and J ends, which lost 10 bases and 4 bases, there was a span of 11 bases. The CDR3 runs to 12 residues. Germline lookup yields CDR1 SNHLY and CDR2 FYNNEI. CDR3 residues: CATTGSGNTIYF. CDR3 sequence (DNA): TGTGCCACTACGGGTTCCGGAAACACCATATATTTT.

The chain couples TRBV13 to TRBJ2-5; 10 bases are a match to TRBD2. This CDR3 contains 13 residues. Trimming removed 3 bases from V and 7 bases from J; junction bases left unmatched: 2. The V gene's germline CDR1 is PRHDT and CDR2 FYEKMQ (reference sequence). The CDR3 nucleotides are TGTGCCAGCAGCTTGCCTAGCGGGGGGACCCAGTACTTC. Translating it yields CASSLPSGGTQYF.

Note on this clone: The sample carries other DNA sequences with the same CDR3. As DNA, the CDR3 is TGCGCCAGCAGCCCCGGACGGGCTAACTATGGCTACACCTTC. It translates to CASSPGRANYGYTF. The chain is built from TRBV5-1 and TRBJ1-2; D is uncertain. Germline values: CDR1 SGHRS, CDR2 YFSETQ. CDR3 length equals 14 residues. V lost 4 bases, J lost 0 bases, and 10 bases lay in between.

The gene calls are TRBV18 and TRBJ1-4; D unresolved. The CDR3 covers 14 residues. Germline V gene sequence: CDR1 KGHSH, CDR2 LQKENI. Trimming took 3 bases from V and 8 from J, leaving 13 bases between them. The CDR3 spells CASSPRTGDEKLFF. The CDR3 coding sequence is TGTGCCAGCTCACCTAGGACGGGCGACGAAAAACTGTTTTTT. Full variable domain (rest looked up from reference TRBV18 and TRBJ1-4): NAGVMQNPRHLVRRRGQEARLRCSPMKGHSHVYWYRQLPEEGLKFMVYLQKENIIDESGMPKERFSAEFPKEGPSILRIQQVVRGDSAAYFCASSPRTGDEKLFFGSGTQLSVL.